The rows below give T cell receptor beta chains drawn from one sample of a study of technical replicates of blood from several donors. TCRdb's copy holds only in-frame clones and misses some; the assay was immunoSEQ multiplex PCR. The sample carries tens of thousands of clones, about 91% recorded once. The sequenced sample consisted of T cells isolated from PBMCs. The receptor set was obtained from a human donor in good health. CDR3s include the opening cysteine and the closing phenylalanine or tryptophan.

CDR3aa: CASSSRVDGYTF
v_gene: TRBV7-8
j_gene: TRBJ1-2
len: 12

CDR3aa: CASSLRLAGGYNEQFF
v_gene: TRBV7-3
j_gene: TRBJ2-1
len: 16

CDR3aa: CASTDLRAAKPNVETQYF
v_gene: TRBV21-1
j_gene: TRBJ2-5
len: 18

CDR3aa: CASSVENLAGGVGTQYF
v_gene: TRBV9
j_gene: TRBJ2-3
len: 17

CDR3aa: CASSLGQGATEAFF
v_gene: TRBV13
j_gene: TRBJ1-1
len: 14

CDR3aa: CASSLAATSGGAWSYNEQFF
v_gene: TRBV5-4
j_gene: TRBJ2-1
len: 20

CDR3aa: CASSYTGTGAYEQYF
v_gene: TRBV2
j_gene: TRBJ2-7
len: 15

CDR3aa: CASSLRVLETQYF
v_gene: TRBV7-6
j_gene: TRBJ2-5
len: 13

CDR3aa: CASSPLGQGRDEQYF
v_gene: TRBV18
j_gene: TRBJ2-7
len: 15

CDR3aa: CASQKESYGYTF
v_gene: TRBV25-1
j_gene: TRBJ1-2
len: 12

CDR3aa: CATSSRERASEQFF
v_gene: TRBV15
j_gene: TRBJ2-1
len: 14

CDR3aa: CASSSNRVPNPNEQFF
v_gene: TRBV4-2
j_gene: TRBJ2-1
len: 16

CDR3aa: CASSFGLAGGETQYF
v_gene: TRBV13
j_gene: TRBJ2-5
len: 15

CDR3aa: CASSLVSGGAVTDTQYF
v_gene: TRBV5-1
j_gene: TRBJ2-3
len: 17

CDR3aa: CASSIFASGRFRGELFF
v_gene: TRBV19
j_gene: TRBJ2-2
len: 17

CDR3aa: CASSSSPGREDTEAFF
v_gene: TRBV6-5
j_gene: TRBJ1-1
len: 16

CDR3aa: CASSLGRGNQPQHF
v_gene: TRBV5-6
j_gene: TRBJ1-5
len: 14

CDR3aa: CASSSRSGSRQPQHF
v_gene: TRBV28
j_gene: TRBJ1-5
len: 15

CDR3aa: CASSWPGIYYNEQFF
v_gene: TRBV7-3
j_gene: TRBJ2-1
len: 15

CDR3aa: CASSDRGGNQPQHF
v_gene: TRBV2
j_gene: TRBJ1-5
len: 14